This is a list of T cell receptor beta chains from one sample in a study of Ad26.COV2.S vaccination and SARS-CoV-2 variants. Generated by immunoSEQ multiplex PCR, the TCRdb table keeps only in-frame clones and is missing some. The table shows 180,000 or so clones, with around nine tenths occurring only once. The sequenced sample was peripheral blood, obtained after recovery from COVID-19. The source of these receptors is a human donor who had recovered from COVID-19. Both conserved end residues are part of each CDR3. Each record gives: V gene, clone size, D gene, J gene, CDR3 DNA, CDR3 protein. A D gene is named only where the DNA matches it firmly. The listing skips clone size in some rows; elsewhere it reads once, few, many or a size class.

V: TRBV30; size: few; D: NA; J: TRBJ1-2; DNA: TGTGCCTGGACCACACCGGGGGGGTTTTATGGCTACACCTTC; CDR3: CAWTTPGGFYGYTF
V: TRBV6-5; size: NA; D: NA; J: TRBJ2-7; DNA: TGTGCCAGCAGTTACACCGCCTTCTACGAGCAGTACTTC; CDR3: CASSYTAFYEQYF
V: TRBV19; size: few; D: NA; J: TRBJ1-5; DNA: TGTGCCAGCCTTGGGAGTGGCAATCAGCCCCAGCATTTT; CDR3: CASLGSGNQPQHF
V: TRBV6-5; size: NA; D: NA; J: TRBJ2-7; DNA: TGTGCCAGCAGTCCTGGGGGATACGAGCAGTACTTC; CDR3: CASSPGGYEQYF
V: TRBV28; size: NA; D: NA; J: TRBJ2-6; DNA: TGTGCCAGCAGTTTAGGTGGACACGCCAACGTCCTGACTTTC; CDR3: CASSLGGHANVLTF
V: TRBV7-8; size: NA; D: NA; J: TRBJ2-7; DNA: TGTGCCAGCAGCTTAGTGGGAGGATACGAGCAGTACTTC; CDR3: CASSLVGGYEQYF
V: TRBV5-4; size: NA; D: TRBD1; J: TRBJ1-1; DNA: TGTGCCAGCAGCTTCTGGACAGGGACGAACACTGAAGCTTTCTTT; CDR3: CASSFWTGTNTEAFF
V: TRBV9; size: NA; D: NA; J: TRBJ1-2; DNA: TGTGCCAGCAGCCGCCGGGACATTAACTATGGCTACACCTTC; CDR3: CASSRRDINYGYTF
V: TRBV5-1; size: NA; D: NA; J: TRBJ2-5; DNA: TGCGCCAGCAGCTGGGCGGGACAGCAAGAGACCCAGTACTTC; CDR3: CASSWAGQQETQYF
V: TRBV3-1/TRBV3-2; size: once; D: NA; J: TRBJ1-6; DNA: TGTGCCAGCAGCCAAGGAGTGTATAATTCACCCCTCCACTTT; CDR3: CASSQGVYNSPLHF
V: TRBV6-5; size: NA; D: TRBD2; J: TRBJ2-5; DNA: TGTGCCACCTACGGACTAGCGGGGGGGGGCCCCCAGTACTTC; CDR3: CATYGLAGGGPQYF
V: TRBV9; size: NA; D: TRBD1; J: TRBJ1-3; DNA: TGTGCCAGCAGCCCTCGTGGAAGTTTAGGACAGGGAGGATCTGGAAACACCATATATTTT; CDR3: CASSPRGSLGQGGSGNTIYF
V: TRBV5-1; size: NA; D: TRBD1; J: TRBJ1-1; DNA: TGCGCCAGCAGCGTCAGGGGGCAGGACACTGAAGCTTTCTTT; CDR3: CASSVRGQDTEAFF
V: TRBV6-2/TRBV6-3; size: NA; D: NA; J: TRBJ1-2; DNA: TGTGCCAGCAGCCAGGGAGGGGGCTACACCTTC; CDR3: CASSQGGGYTF
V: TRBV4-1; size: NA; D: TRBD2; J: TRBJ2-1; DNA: TGCGCCAGCAGCCACCCCCGACTAGCGGGAGTATACACTGAGCAGTTCTTC; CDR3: CASSHPRLAGVYTEQFF
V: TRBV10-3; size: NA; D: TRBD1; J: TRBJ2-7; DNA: TGTGCCACTATGGGACAGGGGTACGAGCAGTACTTC; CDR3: CATMGQGYEQYF
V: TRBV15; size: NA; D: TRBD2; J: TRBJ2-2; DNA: TGTGCCACCAGCAGACCACCGGGGGGGACGAACACCGGGGAGCTGTTTTTT; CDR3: CATSRPPGGTNTGELFF
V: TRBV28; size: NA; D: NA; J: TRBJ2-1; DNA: TGTGCCAGCAGTCTATTTACAGCCATGTACAATGAGCAGTTCTTC; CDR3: CASSLFTAMYNEQFF
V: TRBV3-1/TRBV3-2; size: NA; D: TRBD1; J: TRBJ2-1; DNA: TGTGCCAGCAGCCAAGACGGGACAGACGAAGAGCAGTTCTTC; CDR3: CASSQDGTDEEQFF
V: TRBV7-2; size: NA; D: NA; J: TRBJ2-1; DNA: TGTGCCAGCAGCCATCCAGGGTTAAATGAGCAGTTCTTC; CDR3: CASSHPGLNEQFF
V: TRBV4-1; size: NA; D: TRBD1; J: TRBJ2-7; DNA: TGCGCCAGCAGCCAAGATGGGACAGGGCACTACGAGCAGTACTTC; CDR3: CASSQDGTGHYEQYF
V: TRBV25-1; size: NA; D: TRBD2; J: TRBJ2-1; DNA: TGTGCCAGCAGTGAAAGGCGGGGGGGACCTAACAATGAGCAGTTCTTC; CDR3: CASSERRGGPNNEQFF
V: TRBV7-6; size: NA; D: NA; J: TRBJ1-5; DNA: TGTGCCAGCAGCTTGGGGCTCCATCAGCCCCAGCATTTT; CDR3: CASSLGLHQPQHF
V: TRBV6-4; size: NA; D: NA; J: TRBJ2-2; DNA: TGTGCCAGCAGTGATTCCCCGGGACAGAACACCGGGGAGCTGTTTTTT; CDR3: CASSDSPGQNTGELFF
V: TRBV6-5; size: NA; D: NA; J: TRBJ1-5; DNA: TGTGCCAGCAACTACGGCAATCAGCCCCAGCATTTT; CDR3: CASNYGNQPQHF
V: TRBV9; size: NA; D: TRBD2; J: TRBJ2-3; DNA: TGTGCCAGCAGCTATTCACTAGCGGGAACAGATACGCAGTATTTT; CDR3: CASSYSLAGTDTQYF
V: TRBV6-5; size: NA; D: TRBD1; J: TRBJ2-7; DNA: TGTGCCAGCAGATCCGGGACAGGGAGGTACGAGCAGTACTTC; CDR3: CASRSGTGRYEQYF
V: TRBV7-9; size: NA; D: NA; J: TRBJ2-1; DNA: TGTGCCAGCAGCCCCCACGGTGAGGAGCAGTTCTTC; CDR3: CASSPHGEEQFF
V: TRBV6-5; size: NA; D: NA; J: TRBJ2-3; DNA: TGTGCCAGCAAAGGATGGACAACCAGCACAGATACGCAGTATTTT; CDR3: CASKGWTTSTDTQYF
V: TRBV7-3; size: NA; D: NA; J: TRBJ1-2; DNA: TGTGCCAGCAGCCCGTTTGGGGAACTCAGTACCCCGCCTAAAGCGGGCTATGGCTACACCTTC; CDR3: CASSPFGELSTPPKAGYGYTF
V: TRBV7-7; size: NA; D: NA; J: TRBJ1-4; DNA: TGTGCTAGCAGCCCAGACCCTCGTGAAAAACTGTTTTTT; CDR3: CASSPDPREKLFF
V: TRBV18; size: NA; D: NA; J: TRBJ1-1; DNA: TGTGCCAGCTCAGACGGACGAAACACTGAAGCTTTCTTT; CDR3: CASSDGRNTEAFF
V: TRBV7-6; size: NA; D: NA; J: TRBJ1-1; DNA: TGTGCCAGCAGTCAAGACAGGACTGAAGCTTTCTTT; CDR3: CASSQDRTEAFF
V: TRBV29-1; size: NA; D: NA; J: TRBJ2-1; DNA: TGCAGCGCATCTCCCAGGAGCTCCTACAATGAGCAGTTCTTC; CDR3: CSASPRSSYNEQFF
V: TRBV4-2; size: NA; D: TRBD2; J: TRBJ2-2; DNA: TGTGCCAGCACGGGGGGGTCGAACACCGGGGAGCTGTTTTTT; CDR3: CASTGGSNTGELFF
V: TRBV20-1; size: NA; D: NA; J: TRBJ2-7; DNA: TGCAGTGCCTCCCAGGTGGAGGGGCAGTACTTC; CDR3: CSASQVEGQYF
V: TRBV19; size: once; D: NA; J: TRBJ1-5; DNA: TGTGCCAGTAGGGACAGCTCCAATCAGCCCCAGCATTTT; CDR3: CASRDSSNQPQHF
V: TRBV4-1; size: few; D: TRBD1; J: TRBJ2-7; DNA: TGCGCCAGCAGCCTTTTACCGGGACAGGGAAGCTCCTACGAGCAGTACTTC; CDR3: CASSLLPGQGSSYEQYF
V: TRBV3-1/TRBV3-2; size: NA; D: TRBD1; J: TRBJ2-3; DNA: TGTGCCAGCAGCCTCCGACAGGGGACAGATACGCAGTATTTT; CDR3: CASSLRQGTDTQYF
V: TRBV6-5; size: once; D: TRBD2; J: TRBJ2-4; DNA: TGTGCCAGCGTGGAGGGGACTAGCAAAAACATTCAGTACTTC; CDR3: CASVEGTSKNIQYF
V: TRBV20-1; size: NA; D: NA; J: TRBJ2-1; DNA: TGCAGTGCTAGTAGAGCGGGCTCCTACAATGAGCAGTTCTTC; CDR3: CSASRAGSYNEQFF
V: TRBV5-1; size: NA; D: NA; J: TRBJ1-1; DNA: TGCGCCAGCAGCTTGGCGGGGGTGGGCACTGAAGCTTTCTTT; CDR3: CASSLAGVGTEAFF
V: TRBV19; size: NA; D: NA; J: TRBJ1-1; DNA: TGTGCCAGTAGTATTGGGGAAGAGGGATCCACTGAAGCTTTCTTT; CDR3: CASSIGEEGSTEAFF
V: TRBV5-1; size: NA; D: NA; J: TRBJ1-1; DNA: TGCGCCAGCAGCTTGTCACTACAGGGTAACACTGAAGCTTTCTTT; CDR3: CASSLSLQGNTEAFF
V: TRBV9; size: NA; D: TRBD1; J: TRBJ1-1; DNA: TGTGCCAGCAGCGTCCGGACAGGGGAGGACACTGAAGCTTTCTTT; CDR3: CASSVRTGEDTEAFF
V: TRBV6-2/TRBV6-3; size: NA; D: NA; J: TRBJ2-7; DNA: TGTGCCAGCAGTTACTCGACGGGATTCAAGTACTTC; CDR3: CASSYSTGFKYF
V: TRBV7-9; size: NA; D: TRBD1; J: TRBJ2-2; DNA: TGTGCCAGCAGCTTAGACAGGGGGAACACCGGGGAGCTGTTTTTT; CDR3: CASSLDRGNTGELFF
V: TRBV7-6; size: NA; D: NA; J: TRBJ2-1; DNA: TGTGCCAGCAGCCTCGGGACTTACAATGAGCAGTTCTTC; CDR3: CASSLGTYNEQFF
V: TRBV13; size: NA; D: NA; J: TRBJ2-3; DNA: TGTGCCAGCAGCTTAACAACAGATACGCAGTATTTT; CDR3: CASSLTTDTQYF
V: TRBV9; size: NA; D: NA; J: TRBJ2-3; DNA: TGTGCCAGCAGCGTAGCACTGAGCGGCACAGATACGCAGTATTTT; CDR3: CASSVALSGTDTQYF
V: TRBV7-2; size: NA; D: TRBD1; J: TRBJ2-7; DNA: TGTGCCAGCAGCCCCGGGACAGGGTACCTTGGCGAGCAGTACTTC; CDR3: CASSPGTGYLGEQYF
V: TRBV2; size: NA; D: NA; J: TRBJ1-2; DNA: TGTGCCAGCACCCTTGGGGGCGCGGGCTTGGTCGGTGGCTACACCTTC; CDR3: CASTLGGAGLVGGYTF
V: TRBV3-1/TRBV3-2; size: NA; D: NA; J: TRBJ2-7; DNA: TGTGCCAGCAGCCAAGCCGGGAGAGGTGGCTCCTACGAGCAGTACTTC; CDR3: CASSQAGRGGSYEQYF